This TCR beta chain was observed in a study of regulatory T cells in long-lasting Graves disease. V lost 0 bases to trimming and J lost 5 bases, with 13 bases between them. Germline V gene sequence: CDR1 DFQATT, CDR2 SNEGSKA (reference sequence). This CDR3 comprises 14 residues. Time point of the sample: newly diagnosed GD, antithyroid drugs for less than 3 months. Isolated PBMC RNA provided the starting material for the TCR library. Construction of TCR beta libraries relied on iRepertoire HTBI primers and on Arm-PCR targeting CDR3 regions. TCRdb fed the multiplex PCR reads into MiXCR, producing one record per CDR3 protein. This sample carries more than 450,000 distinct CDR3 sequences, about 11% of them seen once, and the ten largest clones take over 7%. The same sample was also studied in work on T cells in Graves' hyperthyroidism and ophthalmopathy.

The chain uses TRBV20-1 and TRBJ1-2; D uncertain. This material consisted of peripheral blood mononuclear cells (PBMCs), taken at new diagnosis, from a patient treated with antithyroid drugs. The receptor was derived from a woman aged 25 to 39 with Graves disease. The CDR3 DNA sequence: TGCAGTGCTAGAGATCGCGGGAGGGATTATGGCTACACCTTC. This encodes CSARDRGRDYGYTF.